These 30 T cell receptor beta chains share one sample of origin, sequenced in a study of blood T cell repertoires in COVID-19. The assay was immunoSEQ multiplex PCR, and TCRdb's table has in-frame clones only and misses some. The table shows approximately 300,000 clones, with about four fifths occurring only once. The source material was peripheral blood. The receptors originated from a woman in her 50s with acute or convalescent COVID-19.

The chain combines TRBV9 with TRBJ2-1, with D possibly TRBD2 on 5 matching bases. Trimming stripped 3 bases from V and 5 bases from J, with 12 bases between. Germline loops: CDR1 SGDLS, CDR2 YYNGEE. This CDR3 comprises 14 residues. The DNA of the CDR3 is TGTGCCAGCAGCGCCCTTATCGGGAACAATGAGCAGTTCTTC. This sequence encodes CASSALIGNNEQFF.

The genes are TRBV6-5 and TRBJ1-3; 9 nucleotides line up with TRBD1. Germline V gene sequence: CDR1 MNHEY, CDR2 SVGAGI. The junction had 7 bases not matched to a gene; V was cut back by 7 bases and J by 3 bases. The length of the CDR3 is 15 residues. Written as DNA, the CDR3 is TGTGCCAGCAAGGTGGACAGGGGAGGTGGAAACACCATATATTTT. Translation: CASKVDRGGGNTIYF.

The rearrangement uses TRBV5-1 and TRBJ2-5; 8 bases map to TRBD1. In germline, CDR1 is SGHRS, CDR2 YFSETQ. This CDR3 has 13 amino acids. V was pared by 4 bases and J by 5 bases, with 4 bases of the junction left unmatched. The CDR3 loop reads CASSPDRDETQYF. CDR3 DNA: TGCGCCAGCAGCCCGGACAGGGACGAGACCCAGTACTTC.

The chain links TRBV6-6 to TRBJ1-5; 10 nucleotides line up with TRBD1. In germline, CDR1 is MNHNY, CDR2 SVGAGI (reference sequence). The V and J ends lost 6 bases and 9 bases, in that order; junction bases with no gene match: 8. This CDR3 comprises 14 residues. CDR3 sequence: CASSLGQGERPQHF. Here the CDR3 DNA reads TGTGCCAGCAGCCTCGGACAGGGGGAACGGCCCCAGCATTTT.

The chain links TRBV30 to TRBJ1-2; tentative D call: TRBD1 (6 bases). The germline V gene encodes CDR1 GTSNPN and CDR2 SVGIG (reference sequence). Trimming cost V 5 bases and J 8 bases, with 15 bases left between them. This CDR3 is built from 12 residues. The CDR3 coding sequence is TGTGCCTGGGGTTCAACAGGGCGAGGCTACACCTTC. Residues: CAWGSTGRGYTF. Combining the CDR3 with reference TRBV30 and TRBJ1-2 gives the whole variable domain SQTIHQWPATLVQPVGSPLSLECTVEGTSNPNLYWYRQAAGRGLQLLFYSVGIGQISSEVPQNLSASRPQDRQFILSSKKLLLSDSGFYLCAWGSTGRGYTFGSGTRLTVV.

The chain employs TRBV30 and TRBJ1-2; D gene uncertain. The CDR3 covers 12 residues. Per germline, CDR1 GTSNPN and CDR2 SVGIG (reference sequence). Trimming removed 1 base at V and 1 base at J, with 4 bases between. The CDR3 DNA reads TGTGCCTGGAGTGCCGGTAACTATGGCTACACCTTC. It codes for CAWSAGNYGYTF. The full variable domain, rest sourced from reference TRBV30 and TRBJ1-2, is SQTIHQWPATLVQPVGSPLSLECTVEGTSNPNLYWYRQAAGRGLQLLFYSVGIGQISSEVPQNLSASRPQDRQFILSSKKLLLSDSGFYLCAWSAGNYGYTFGSGTRLTVV.

This chain uses TRBV7-6 with TRBJ1-2, with D perhaps matching TRBD1 (5 bases). The CDR3 is 14 amino acids. Germline assignment: CDR1 SGHVS and CDR2 FNYEAQ. Between the trimmed V and J ends, which lost 1 base and 6 bases, there was a span of 12 bases. The CDR3 bases are TGTGCCAGCAGCTTAGGTACAGGTCCCAATGGCTACACCTTC. Translating it yields CASSLGTGPNGYTF.

This chain links TRBV5-4 with TRBJ2-7, with 8 bases that match TRBD2. CDR1 and CDR2 (germline): SGHNT, YYREEE (reference sequence). The CDR3 length is 13 residues. The trim removed 9 bases at V and 0 bases at J, leaving 5 bases unmatched. The CDR3 here is CATTSGSSYEQYF. The CDR3 region has the DNA TGTGCCACCACAAGCGGGAGCTCCTACGAGCAGTACTTC. The variable domain in full, with the rest retrieved from reference TRBV5-4 and TRBJ2-7, is ETGVTQSPTHLIKTRGQQVTLRCSSQSGHNTVSWYQQALGQGPQFIFQYYREEENGRGNFPPRFSGLQFPNYSSELNVNALELDDSALYLCATTSGSSYEQYFGPGTRLTVT.

CDR3 in amino acids: CAWSKDQGMAQYF. The CDR3, as DNA: TGTGCCTGGAGTAAGGATCAGGGTATGGCGCAGTATTTT. V is TRBV30 and J is TRBJ2-3; tentatively, D is TRBD1 (5 bases). The V end lost 2 bases, the J end lost 10 bases, and 16 bases lay between the germline ends. Germline lookup yields CDR1 GTSNPN and CDR2 SVGIG (reference sequence). The CDR3 has 13 residues.

The V and J genes are TRBV2 and TRBJ1-6; 9 nucleotides align to TRBD1. Looked up from germline, CDR1 is SNHLY and CDR2 is FYNNEI. The V and J ends lost 5 bases and 4 bases, in that order; junction bases with no gene match: 3. The CDR3 is 15 residues long. CDR3 sequence: CASSLQGAYNSPLHF. For the CDR3, the DNA is TGTGCCAGCAGTTTACAGGGGGCTTATAATTCACCCCTCCACTTT.

This clone was seen just once. The J gene is TRBJ1-5, the V gene TRBV30; possible D gene TRBD1, 6 bases. CDR1 and CDR2 from the germline V gene are GTSNPN and SVGIG (reference sequence). CDR3 length: 16 residues. V lost 2 bases and J 7 bases, leaving 21 bases between the germline ends. The chain's CDR3 is CAWSPNSDRRSQPQHF. The CDR3 bases are TGTGCCTGGAGTCCCAATTCAGACAGGAGGAGCCAGCCCCAGCATTTT.

A note on this clone: Different DNA sequences within this sample yield the same CDR3. The rearrangement uses TRBV27 and TRBJ1-5, with TRBD1 matching over 12 bases. Germline V gene data show CDR1 as MNHEY and CDR2 as SMNVEV (reference sequence). This CDR3 is 16 amino acids long. V shed 5 bases, J shed 7 bases, and the junction held 9 bases outside the gene matches. The CDR3 bases are TGTGCCAGCAGTACCTCCGGGACAGGGGGCGGGCAGCCCCAGCATTTT. Residues: CASSTSGTGGGQPQHF.

The chain joins TRBV28 to TRBJ1-1; weak D call: TRBD1 (6 bases). V was clipped by 8 bases and J by 6 bases, with 22 bases between them. Germline CDR1 is MDHEN and CDR2 is SYDVKM. CDR3 length: 15 residues. CDR3 loop: CASRGRAGEFAEAFF. The CDR3 nucleotides read TGTGCCAGCCGGGGAAGGGCAGGGGAATTCGCTGAAGCTTTCTTT. Filled out from reference TRBV28 and TRBJ1-1, the complete variable domain reads DVKVTQSSRYLVKRTGEKVFLECVQDMDHENMFWYRQDPGLGLRLIYFSYDVKMKEKGDIPEGYSVSREKKERFSLILESASTNQTSMYLCASRGRAGEFAEAFFGQGTRLTVV.

The CDR3, as DNA: TGTGCCAGCAGCCCCGGGACAGGGGATATGAACACTGAAGCTTTCTTT. As protein: CASSPGTGDMNTEAFF. The chain combines TRBV5-6 with TRBJ1-1; 10 positions agree with TRBD1. V lost 4 bases and J lost 0; bases outside the gene matches: 6. This CDR3 has 16 amino acids. The germline V gene encodes CDR1 SGHDT and CDR2 YYEEEE.

V and J are TRBV6-2 or TRBV6-3 and TRBJ2-7; TRBD2 matches 15 bases. V shed 4 bases, J shed 6 bases, and the junction held 4 bases outside the gene matches. The CDR3 is made up of 15 amino acids. CDR1 MNHEY and CDR2 SVGEGT come from the germline V gene. CDR3 coding DNA: TGTGCCAGCAGTTGGGGACTAGCGGGAGGAAGCGAGCAGTACTTC. It yields the protein CASSWGLAGGSEQYF.

The chain recombines TRBV7-3 with TRBJ2-5, with D maybe TRBD2 (5 bases). The V end was cut by 1 base, the J end by 7 bases, with 13 bases between. Germline-derived CDR1 and CDR2 are SGHTA and FQGTGA. The CDR3 totals 14 residues. CDR3 residues: CASSLNAGIGTQYF. CDR3 DNA sequence: TGTGCCAGCAGCTTAAACGCCGGGATTGGGACCCAGTACTTC.

This chain links TRBV18 with TRBJ1-1; 9 bases fit TRBD1. Germline V gives CDR1 KGHSH, CDR2 LQKENI. This CDR3 spans 14 amino acids. Losses at the gene ends were 0 bases for V and 8 bases for J; bases not matched to a gene: 4. The CDR3 DNA is TGTGCCAGCTCACCACCGAATGACAGGGGGGAAGCTTTCTTT. It yields the protein CASSPPNDRGEAFF.

The V call is TRBV5-4, the J call TRBJ2-7, with 11 bases lining up with TRBD2. The CDR3 runs 15 residues. The germline V gene encodes CDR1 SGHNT and CDR2 YYREEE (reference sequence). J lost 6 bases, V lost 4 bases, and 9 bases had no gene match. The CDR3 sequence: CASSQQLAGVGEQYF. The CDR3 bases are TGTGCCAGCAGCCAACAACTAGCGGGAGTGGGCGAGCAGTACTTC.

This clone was picked up a small number of times. V is TRBV5-4 and J is TRBJ1-2; D remains ambiguous. V was shortened by 0 bases and J by 6 bases, with 6 bases between the two germline ends. CDR3 length: 12 residues. The germline V gene encodes CDR1 SGHNT and CDR2 YYREEE (reference sequence). CDR3 bases: TGTGCCAGCAGCTTGGGACTCGATGGCTACACCTTC. Translation gives CASSLGLDGYTF.

This clone was seen a single time. Other DNA sequences within the sample encode an identical CDR3. The V and J genes are TRBV18 and TRBJ2-5, with a tentative D call TRBD2 (6 bases). Germline CDR1 reads KGHSH; CDR2 reads LQKENI. CDR3 length equals 13 residues. The V end lost 3 bases, the J end lost 2 bases, and 7 bases lay between the germline ends. CDR3 residues: CASSPGLQETQYF. In DNA, the CDR3 is TGTGCCAGCTCACCGGGACTGCAAGAGACCCAGTACTTC.

This clone was seen only once. Distinct nucleotide sequences in the sample also encode this CDR3. V and J are TRBV6-5 and TRBJ1-4; D is perhaps TRBD1 (5 bases). Germline CDR1 reads MNHEY; CDR2 reads SVGAGI. CDR3 length: 14 amino acids. V was trimmed by 6 bases and J by 0 bases, leaving 8 bases between them. The CDR3 loop reads CASSPTATNEKLFF. Here the CDR3 DNA reads TGTGCCAGCAGCCCGACAGCAACTAATGAAAAACTGTTTTTT.

CDR3 amino acids: CASKSQGDYEQYF. The DNA of the CDR3 is TGTGCCAGCAAGTCGCAGGGTGATTACGAGCAGTACTTC. This chain connects TRBV25-1 to TRBJ2-7; TRBD1 is a possible D gene (5 bases). The CDR3 loop spans 13 amino acids. V lost 7 bases and J 4 bases, leaving 14 bases between the germline ends. Germline V gene lookup returns CDR1 MGHDK and CDR2 SYGVNS.

The J gene is TRBJ2-5, the V gene TRBV3-1 (or the pseudogene TRBV3-2), with 8 bases lining up with TRBD2. CDR3 size: 13 residues. V dropped 2 bases and J dropped 5; count of bases not matched to a gene: 1. Germline V gene sequence: CDR1 LGHDT, CDR2 YNNKEL (reference sequence). The DNA for the CDR3 is TGTGCCAGCAGCCAATCGGGAGGGGAGACCCAGTACTTC. This sequence encodes CASSQSGGETQYF.

This CDR3 is CASSNHGGAGYNEQFF. CDR3 nucleotide sequence: TGTGCCAGCAGTAATCACGGGGGGGCCGGGTACAATGAGCAGTTCTTC. The chain couples TRBV6-6 to TRBJ2-1; TRBD2 matches 8 bases. Germline assignment: CDR1 MNHNY and CDR2 SVGAGI (reference sequence). This CDR3 spans 16 amino acids. V shed 5 bases, J shed 4 bases, and the junction held 10 bases outside the gene matches.

The chain has TRBV4-2 and TRBJ1-3; TRBD1 is a possible D gene (6 bases). CDR1 is LGHNA and CDR2 is YNFKEQ in the germline V gene. V was pared by 4 bases and J by 0 bases, with 10 bases between. This CDR3 is built from 15 residues. CDR3 sequence: CASSLGQPSGNTIYF. The CDR3 DNA reads TGTGCCAGCAGCCTGGGACAACCCTCTGGAAACACCATATATTTT.

The chain combines TRBV5-1 with TRBJ1-1; maybe TRBD1 (5 bases). The CDR3 has 14 amino acids. Germline lookup yields CDR1 SGHRS and CDR2 YFSETQ. The V end lost 1 base, the J end lost 4 bases, and 11 bases lay between the germline ends. The CDR3 bases are TGCGCCAGCAGCTTGTACGCGGGGACCACTGAAGCTTTCTTT. The encoded protein is CASSLYAGTTEAFF.

This clone was seen only once. This chain uses TRBV4-2 with TRBJ2-7; tentative D call: TRBD2 (6 bases). CDR3 length: 13 residues. CDR1 is LGHNA and CDR2 is YNFKEQ in the germline V gene. Between the trimmed V and J ends, which lost 3 bases and 4 bases, there was a span of 10 bases. The CDR3 reads CASSQGGGYEQYF. DNA of the CDR3: TGTGCCAGCAGCCAGGGGGGTGGGTACGAGCAGTACTTC.

This clone was observed once. J is TRBJ2-3 and V is TRBV7-9; maybe TRBD2 (5 bases). CDR3 length equals 15 residues. Trimming left V 3 bases short and J 3 bases short, with 13 bases between. Germline V lookup: CDR1 SEHNR, CDR2 FQNEAQ (reference sequence). The DNA for the CDR3 is TGTGCCAGCAGCTTGGGCGGGCCTAGGACAGATACGCAGTATTTT. Residues: CASSLGGPRTDTQYF.

This chain joins TRBV5-8 and TRBJ2-2; D might be TRBD1 (5 bases). CDR1 and CDR2 (germline): SGHTS, YDEGEE. Trimming took off 6 bases at V and 3 bases at J, with 12 bases between the two ends. The CDR3 has 14 residues. CDR3 in DNA: TGTGCCAGCAATTGGGGCCAGTACACCGGGGAGCTGTTTTTT. It is translated as CASNWGQYTGELFF.

V and J are TRBV14 and TRBJ1-2; 8 bases line up with TRBD1. The CDR3 is made up of 14 amino acids. V lost 4 bases and J lost 7; bases outside the gene matches: 8. Germline V gene lookup returns CDR1 SGHDN and CDR2 FVKESK. As DNA, the CDR3 is TGTGCCAGCAGCCCCCATCGGACAGGGTCTGGCTACACCTTC. It specifies CASSPHRTGSGYTF.